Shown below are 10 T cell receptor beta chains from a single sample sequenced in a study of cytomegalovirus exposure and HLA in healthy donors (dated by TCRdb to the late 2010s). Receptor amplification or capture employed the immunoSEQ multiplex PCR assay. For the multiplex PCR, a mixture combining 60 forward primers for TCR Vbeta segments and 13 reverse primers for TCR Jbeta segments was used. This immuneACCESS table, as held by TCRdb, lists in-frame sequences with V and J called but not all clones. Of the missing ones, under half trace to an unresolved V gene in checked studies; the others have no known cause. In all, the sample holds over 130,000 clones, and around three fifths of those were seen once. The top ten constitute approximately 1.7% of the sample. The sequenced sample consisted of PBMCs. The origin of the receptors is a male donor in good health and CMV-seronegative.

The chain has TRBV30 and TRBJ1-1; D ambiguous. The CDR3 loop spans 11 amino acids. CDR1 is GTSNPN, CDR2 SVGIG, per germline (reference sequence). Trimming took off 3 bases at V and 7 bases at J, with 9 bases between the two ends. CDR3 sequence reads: CAWRVGFEAFF. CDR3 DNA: TGTGCCTGGAGAGTCGGGTTTGAAGCTTTCTTT. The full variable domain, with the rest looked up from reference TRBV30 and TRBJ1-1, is SQTIHQWPATLVQPVGSPLSLECTVEGTSNPNLYWYRQAAGRGLQLLFYSVGIGQISSEVPQNLSASRPQDRQFILSSKKLLLSDSGFYLCAWRVGFEAFFGQGTRLTVV.

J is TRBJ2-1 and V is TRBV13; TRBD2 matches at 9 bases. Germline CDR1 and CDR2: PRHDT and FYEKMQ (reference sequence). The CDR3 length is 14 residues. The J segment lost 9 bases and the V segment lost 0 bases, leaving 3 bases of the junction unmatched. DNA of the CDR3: TGTGCCAGCAGCTTAGGTGGTAGCGGGGGTGAGCAGTTCTTC. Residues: CASSLGGSGGEQFF.

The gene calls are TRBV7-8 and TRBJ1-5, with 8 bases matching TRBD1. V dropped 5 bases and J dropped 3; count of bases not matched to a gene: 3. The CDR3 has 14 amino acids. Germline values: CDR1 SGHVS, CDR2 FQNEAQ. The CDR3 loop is CASSPDRANQPQHF. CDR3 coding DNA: TGTGCCAGCAGCCCGGACAGGGCCAATCAGCCCCAGCATTTT.

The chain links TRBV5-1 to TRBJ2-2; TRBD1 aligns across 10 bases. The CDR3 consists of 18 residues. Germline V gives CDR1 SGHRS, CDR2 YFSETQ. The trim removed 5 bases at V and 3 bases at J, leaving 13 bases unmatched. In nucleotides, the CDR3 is TGCGCCAGCAGACCGGGACAGGGGATTATATTGGACACCGGGGAGCTGTTTTTT. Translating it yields CASRPGQGIILDTGELFF.

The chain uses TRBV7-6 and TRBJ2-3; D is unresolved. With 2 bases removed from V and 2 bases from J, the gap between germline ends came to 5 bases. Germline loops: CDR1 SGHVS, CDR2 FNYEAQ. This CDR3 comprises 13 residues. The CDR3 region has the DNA TGTGCCAGCAGCTTATATCCCACAGATACGCAGTATTTT. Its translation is CASSLYPTDTQYF.

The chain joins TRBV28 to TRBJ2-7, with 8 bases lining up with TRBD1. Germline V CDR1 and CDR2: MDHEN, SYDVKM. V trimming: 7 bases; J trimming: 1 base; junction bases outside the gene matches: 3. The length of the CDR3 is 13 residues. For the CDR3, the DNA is TGTGCCAGCAAGGACAGGGTTTCCTACGAGCAGTACTTC. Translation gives CASKDRVSYEQYF.

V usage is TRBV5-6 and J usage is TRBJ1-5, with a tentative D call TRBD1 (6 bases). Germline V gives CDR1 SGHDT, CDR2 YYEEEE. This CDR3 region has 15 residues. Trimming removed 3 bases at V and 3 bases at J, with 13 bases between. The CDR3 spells CASSYAGQYNQPQHF. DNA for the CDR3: TGTGCCAGCAGCTACGCCGGACAGTACAATCAGCCCCAGCATTTT. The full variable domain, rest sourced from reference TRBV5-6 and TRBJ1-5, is DAGVTQSPTHLIKTRGQQVTLRCSPKSGHDTVSWYQQALGQGPQFIFQYYEEEERQRGNFPDRFSGHQFPNYSSELNVNALLLGDSALYLCASSYAGQYNQPQHFGDGTRLSIL.

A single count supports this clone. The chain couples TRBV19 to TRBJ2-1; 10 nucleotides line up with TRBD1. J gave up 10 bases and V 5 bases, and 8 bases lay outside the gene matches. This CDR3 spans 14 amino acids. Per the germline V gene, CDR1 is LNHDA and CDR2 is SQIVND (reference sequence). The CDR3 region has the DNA TGTGCCAGTAGTCGGGGACAGGGGATCAGCGAGCAGTTCTTC. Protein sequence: CASSRGQGISEQFF.

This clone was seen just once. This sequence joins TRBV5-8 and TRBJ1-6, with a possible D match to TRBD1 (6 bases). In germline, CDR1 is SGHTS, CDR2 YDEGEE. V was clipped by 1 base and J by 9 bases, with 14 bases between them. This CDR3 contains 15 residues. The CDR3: CASSLLSGAISPLHF. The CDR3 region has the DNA TGTGCCAGCAGCTTGCTTTCAGGGGCAATTTCACCCCTCCACTTT.

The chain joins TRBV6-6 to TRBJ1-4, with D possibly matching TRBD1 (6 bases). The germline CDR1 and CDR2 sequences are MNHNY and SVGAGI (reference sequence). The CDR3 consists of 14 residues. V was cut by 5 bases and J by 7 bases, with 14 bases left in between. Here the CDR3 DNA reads TGTGCCAGCAGTGCAGGGGAGAGGCTTGAAAAACTGTTTTTT. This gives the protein CASSAGERLEKLFF.